This T cell receptor beta chain was identified during a study of T cells in Graves' hyperthyroidism and ophthalmopathy. Using RNA transcripts as the source, TCR beta CDR3 regions were amplified. The TCR CDR3 first-round RT-PCR relied on the HTBI primer set. Each CDR3 protein is one row after TCRdb ran MiXCR on the multiplex PCR reads. Among over 500,000 distinct CDR3 sequences, about 16% were seen once, and the ten largest hold approximately 32%. The germline V gene encodes CDR1 LGHNA and CDR2 YSLEER. The trim removed 4 bases at V and 2 bases at J, leaving 6 bases unmatched. This CDR3 region has 16 residues. This clonotype has just a few counts. Lactation, pregnancy, other autoimmune disease or uncontrolled infection excluded patients.

The chain has TRBV4-3 and TRBJ2-5; 11 bases match TRBD1. This sequence originates from a woman aged 30 to 39 with Graves' ophthalmopathy. Sample: blood. As DNA, the CDR3 is TGCGCCAGCAGCCCCGGGACAGGGGGGATTCAAGAGACCCAGTACTTC. This codes for CASSPGTGGIQETQYF.